This T cell receptor (beta chain) was sequenced in a study of cytomegalovirus exposure and HLA in healthy donors. Only in-frame clones appear in the TCRdb table, and some are missing; sequencing was by immunoSEQ multiplex PCR. The data show some 240,000 clones, less than 90% seen once. This clone was detected only once. This receptor was identified in a woman aged 18-35 years in good health and CMV-seronegative. The sample taken for sequencing was PBMCs.

CDR3 region: CASRLGGQGWAEAFF. The CDR3 DNA is TGTGCCAGCAGACTCGGGGGACAGGGCTGGGCTGAAGCTTTCTTT. The rearrangement uses TRBV5-4 and TRBJ1-1; 9 positions match TRBD1. The junction had 11 bases not matched to a gene; V was cut back by 5 bases and J by 6 bases. Looked up from germline, CDR1 is SGHNT and CDR2 is YYREEE (reference sequence). This CDR3 is 15 amino acids long.